This TCR beta chain was sequenced for a study of regulatory T cells in long-lasting Graves disease. The study, taken as a whole, reports: For persistent Graves' patients, TCR diversity was lower than for newly diagnosed ones.

Time point: newly diagnosed GD, antithyroid drugs for less than 3 months. From PBMCs, RNA was extracted and then used to make the TCR library. Combining iRepertoire HTBI primers with Arm-PCR of CDR3 regions, the authors built TCR beta libraries. TCRdb re-derived calls from the multiplex PCR reads in MiXCR, one entry per CDR3 protein. The sample lists 200,000 to 250,000 distinct CDR3 sequences; roughly 20% were seen once. Germline V gene lookup returns CDR1 MNHEY and CDR2 SVGEGT. The CDR3 contains 13 residues. The germline V and J ends were trimmed by 6 bases and 4 bases, with 12 bases remaining between them. This clonotype was counted ten times or more. What it recognizes is unknown. These data were also reused for a study on T cells in Graves' hyperthyroidism and ophthalmopathy.

This receptor was taken from a woman in her 30s with Graves disease. Here the sequenced sample was peripheral blood mononuclear cells (PBMCs), taken at new diagnosis, from a patient treated with antithyroid drugs. The chain links TRBV6-2 or TRBV6-3 to TRBJ1-2; maybe TRBD1 (5 bases). DNA for the CDR3: TGTGCCAGCAGCCTGACAGCAGCCTATGGCTACACCTTC. Its translation is CASSLTAAYGYTF.